Here is one TCR beta chain with its context. The data were taken from a study of blood T cell repertoires in COVID-19. Overall study context: Nucleic acid was either cDNA or gDNA, and it came from T cells, B-cell-depleted T cells, or PBMCs.

This CDR3 contains 14 residues. CDR1 LNHDA and CDR2 SQIVND come from the germline V gene (reference sequence). In the authors' methods: Estimates of nucleated cell counts were drawn from the amplification of reference gene primers. Method: immunoSEQ multiplex PCR; TCRdb's copy keeps in-frame clones and lacks some. That table supplies the V and J calls and clone size; D and trimming were determined from the DNA. The sample yields 500,000 to 600,000 clones, less than 90% seen once. The receptor was derived from a woman aged 50 to 60 with COVID-19, enrolled during active disease. The V and J genes are TRBV19 and TRBJ1-1, with a tentative D call TRBD1 (6 bases). The sample comprised peripheral blood. The CDR3 protein is CVAQRWEGDPEAFF. CDR3 DNA: TGTGTCGCTCAAAGATGGGAGGGGGACCCTGAAGCTTTCTTT.